This TCR beta chain was observed in a study of Ad26.COV2.S vaccination and SARS-CoV-2 variants. General observations from the study: Greater spike-specific TCR breadth was seen in vaccine recipients than in placebo recipients.

The CDR3 runs to 15 residues. The germline V gene has CDR1 SGHVS and CDR2 FQNEAQ. After removal of 1 base from V and 6 bases from J, the junction contained 5 bases not matched to a gene. As concerns this clone: Its antigen is currently unknown.

Specified treatment: roughly 20 received Ad26.COV2.S at low or high dose, single or two shots; 5 received placebo; per-sample allocation not given. Each sample was drawn 63 days after the first injection (of vaccine or placebo). Assay used: immunoSEQ multiplex PCR; TCRdb lists only in-frame clones, some missing. The sample yields fewer than 500,000 clones, approximately 89% seen once. The clonotype was recovered from a person between 18 and 65 years old who received the Ad26.COV2.S COVID-19 vaccine or a placebo. The chain recombines TRBV7-8 with TRBJ1-5, with TRBD1 identical over 8 bases. Sequencing was performed on peripheral blood, taken in a trial of Ad26.COV2.S vaccine versus placebo. The CDR3 DNA is TGTGCCAGCAGCTTAGGGACAGGGAGGACTCAGCCCCAGCATTTT. This sequence encodes CASSLGTGRTQPQHF.